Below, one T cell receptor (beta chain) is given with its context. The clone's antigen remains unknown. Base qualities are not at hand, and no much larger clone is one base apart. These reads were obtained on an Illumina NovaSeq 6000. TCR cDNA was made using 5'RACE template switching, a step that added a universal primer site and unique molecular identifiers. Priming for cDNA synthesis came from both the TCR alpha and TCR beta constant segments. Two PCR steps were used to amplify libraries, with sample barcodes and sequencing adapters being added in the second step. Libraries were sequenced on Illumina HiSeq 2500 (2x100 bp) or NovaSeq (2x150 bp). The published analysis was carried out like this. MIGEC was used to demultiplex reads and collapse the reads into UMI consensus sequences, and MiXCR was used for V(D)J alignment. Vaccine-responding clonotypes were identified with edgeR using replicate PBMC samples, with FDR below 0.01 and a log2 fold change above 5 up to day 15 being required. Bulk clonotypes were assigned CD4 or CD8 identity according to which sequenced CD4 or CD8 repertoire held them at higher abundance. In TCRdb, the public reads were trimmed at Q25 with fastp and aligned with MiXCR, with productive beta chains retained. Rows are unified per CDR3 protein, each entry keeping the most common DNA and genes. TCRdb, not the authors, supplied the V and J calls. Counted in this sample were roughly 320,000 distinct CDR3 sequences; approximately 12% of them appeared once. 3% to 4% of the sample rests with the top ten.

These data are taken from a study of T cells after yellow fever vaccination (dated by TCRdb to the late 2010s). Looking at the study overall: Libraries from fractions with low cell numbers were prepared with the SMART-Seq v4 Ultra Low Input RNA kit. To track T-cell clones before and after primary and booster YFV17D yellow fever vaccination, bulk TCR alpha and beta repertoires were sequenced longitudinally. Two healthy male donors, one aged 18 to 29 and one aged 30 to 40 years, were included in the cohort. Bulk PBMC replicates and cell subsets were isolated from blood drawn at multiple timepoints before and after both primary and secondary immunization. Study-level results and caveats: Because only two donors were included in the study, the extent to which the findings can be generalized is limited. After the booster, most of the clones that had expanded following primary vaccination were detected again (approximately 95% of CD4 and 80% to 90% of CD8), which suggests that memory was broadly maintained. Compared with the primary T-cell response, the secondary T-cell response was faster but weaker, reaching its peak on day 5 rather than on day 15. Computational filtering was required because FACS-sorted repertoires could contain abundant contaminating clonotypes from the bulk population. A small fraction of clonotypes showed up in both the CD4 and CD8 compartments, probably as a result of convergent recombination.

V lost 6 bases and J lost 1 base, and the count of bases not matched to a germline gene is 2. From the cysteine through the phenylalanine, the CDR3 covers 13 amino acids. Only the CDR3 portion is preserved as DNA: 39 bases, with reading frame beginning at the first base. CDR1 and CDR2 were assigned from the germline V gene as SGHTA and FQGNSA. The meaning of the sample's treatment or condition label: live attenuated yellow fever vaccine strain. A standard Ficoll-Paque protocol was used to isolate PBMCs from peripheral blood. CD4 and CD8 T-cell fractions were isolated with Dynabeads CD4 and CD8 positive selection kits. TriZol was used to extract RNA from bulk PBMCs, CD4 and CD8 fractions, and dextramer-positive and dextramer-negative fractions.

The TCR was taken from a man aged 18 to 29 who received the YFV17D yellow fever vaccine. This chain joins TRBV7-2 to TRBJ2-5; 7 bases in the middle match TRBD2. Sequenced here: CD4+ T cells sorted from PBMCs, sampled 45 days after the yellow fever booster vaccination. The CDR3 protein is CASRSSGQETQYF. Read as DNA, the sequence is TGTGCCAGCAGATCTAGCGGCCAAGAGACCCAGTACTTC.